This TCR beta chain emerged from a study of shared clonotypes between healthy human individuals (TCRdb year 2020). General notes on the study: The cohort included a few men and a couple of women between 18 and 49 years of age. Libraries were prepared and TCR repertoires were sequenced by different laboratories using diverse techniques, in order to increase sequencing depth and limit assay-specific biases. For each donor, CD4 naive and CD4 memory were each given three plates, CD8 naive was given two plates, and CD8 memory was given one plate. To estimate repertoire size and how much clonotypes are shared between individuals, the study performed deep sequencing of blood TCR repertoires from roughly five healthy adults. Per donor, leukapheresis produced somewhere between about 0.8 and 9 billion PBMCs.

Healthy HIV-negative adults with no recently reported acute infections or vaccinations were included as donors. Every donor was a Caucasian adult living in Nashville, Tennessee, USA. Magnetic negative selection was used to enrich CD4+ T cells, after which naive cells were positively selected on CD45RA and the negative fraction became the memory subset. Blood was obtained by leukapheresis, after which PBMCs were separated by Ficoll-Histopaque density gradient centrifugation and cryopreserved in liquid nitrogen vapor phase. Purity and quantity of every magnetically sorted T cell population were checked by analytical flow cytometry. Each sorted fraction had its genomic DNA isolated and then quantified by UV absorbance on a Nanodrop 2000c. On the study overall, not on this receptor specifically: Pairwise subsampling indicated that sequencing depth was expected to affect the degree of clonotype sharing among donors. Even with the large sequencing depth, rarefaction of the sorted-subset datasets indicated that sequencing was incomplete. Because the study included a small number of donors, the genetic and exposure-history diversity represented was limited. Naive subsets generally had larger estimated clonotype richness than memory subsets did. Sampling was restricted to blood, and TCR repertoires in tissue are likely to differ from TCR repertoires in blood. Higher generation probabilities were observed for clonotypes shared by all four sorted-subset donors than for non-shared clonotypes. When a few donors were compared, the shared fraction of clonotypes was around 5% for naive CD4, about 4% for naive CD8, 2.3% for memory CD4, and 0.4% for memory CD8.

TCR CDR3 regions were amplified from genomic DNA by multiplex PCR using the deep immunoSEQ assay. Extracted genomic DNA from each cell subset was spread evenly across all wells of several immunoSEQ 96-well plates, with each plate serving as a replicate. Each replicate PCR for sorted subsets received around 0.2 ug genomic DNA, equal to about 29,000 T cell genomes. Purified libraries were measured with a Qubit 3.0 fluorometer, size-checked on a Bioanalyzer 2100, and measured again with the KAPA Library Quantification kit. A separate single-read 150-cycle Illumina NextSeq 550 flow cell was used to sequence each immunoSEQ 96-well plate. Per the authors' processing: Because the immunoSEQ output included only junctional sequences and no quality scores, the filtering could not be the same as the filtering used for full-length reads. To assign V/J genes and CDR3, sequences were annotated against IMGT germline references using PyIR, a Python wrapper for IgBLAST v1.9. Reads with weak V/J assignments (E-value above 1e-6), missing CDR3, stop codons, out-of-frame junctions, or ambiguous translated residues were removed. A V3J clonotype was defined by an identical inferred V gene, J gene, and CDR3 amino acid sequence. To compute the percentage overlap between repertoires, the number of shared unique clonotypes was divided by the size of the smaller repertoire. Richness of each repertoire was evaluated using RTK rarefaction, the Chao1 estimator, and Recon v2.1 estimates of unobserved clonotypes. For all TCRbeta clonotypes obtained by the gDNA method from a few donors, generation probabilities were computed with OLGA. The immuneACCESS repertoire file appears here via TCRdb, limited to in-frame rearrangements. These files lack a portion of the clones; in checked studies, under half of the deficit traces to unresolved V genes, and the cause of the others is not known. Clone size and V and J calls were adopted from that table, with D and trimming inferred from the DNA. The sample table lists roughly 1,600,000 clones, just under 99% of them with a count of one. Together, the top ten hold 0.3% to 0.45% of the sample.

On this clone: Its antigen has not been determined. Within one base of it there is no much larger clone, and no base qualities were kept.

The TCR was taken from a man aged 25 to 45 in good health. The sequenced material came from naive CD4+ T cells sorted from blood. What this sample's cell subset or site label stands for: CD45RA+ positively selected.

The DNA sequence follows: TGTGCCAGCAGTTTCTCCATAGGGCTAGCGGGAACCGGGGAGCTGTTTTTT. It translates as CASSFSIGLAGTGELFF. This chain is built from TRBV28 and TRBJ2-2, with 9 central nucleotides matching TRBD2. The germline V gene yields MDHEN for CDR1 and SYDVKM for CDR2. After removal of 3 bases from V and 5 bases from J, the junction retains 10 bases not matched to a gene. The CDR3 holds 17 amino acids from the cysteine to the phenylalanine. Just CDR3 DNA is preserved here, 51 bases in frame from base 1.